This T cell receptor beta chain was sequenced in a study of OX40 agonist ivuxolimab in advanced cancers. Assay used: immunoSEQ multiplex PCR; TCRdb lists only in-frame clones, some missing. The sample records 70,000 to 80,000 clones, approximately 90% being singletons. The V gene lost 5 bases and the J gene lost 12 bases, with 11 bases spanning the gap. Germline lookup yields CDR1 MNHEY and CDR2 SVGAGI. The CDR3 is made up of 11 amino acids. Source: CD4+ or CD8+ T cells sorted from blood, taken in a trial of the OX40 agonist ivuxolimab. This TCR was recovered from an adult with an advanced solid tumor such as melanoma, head and neck, liver or kidney cancer. The V call is TRBV6-5, the J call TRBJ2-4; D ambiguous. The CDR3 loop reads CASSHGRDQYF. The DNA for the CDR3 is TGTGCCAGCAGTCACGGACGAGATCAGTACTTC.